This TCR beta chain was found in a study of cytomegalovirus exposure and HLA in healthy donors. CDR3 length: 15 residues. The ends were cut back, 0 bases at V and 6 bases at J, with 12 bases in the middle. CDR1 and CDR2 from the germline V gene are SGHTA and FQGNSA. The primer mix had 60 Vbeta and 13 Jbeta primers. Clones were sequenced by immunoSEQ multiplex PCR, and TCRdb holds only the in-frame ones, with some missing. This table holds under 140,000 clones, about 73% found once. Overall study results and limits: A later analysis showed HLA-associated TCR beta chains outstripping equally common others in clonal expansion.

As to this clone: Its antigen is currently unknown.

The sequence came from a young woman in good health and CMV-seronegative. Sequencing was done on a sample of PBMCs. The chain carries TRBV7-2 and TRBJ2-1; weak D call: TRBD2 (7 bases). The CDR3 nucleotides are TGTGCCAGCAGCTTAGCGCTGGCGGGGGCCAATGAGCAGTTCTTC. Its translation is CASSLALAGANEQFF.